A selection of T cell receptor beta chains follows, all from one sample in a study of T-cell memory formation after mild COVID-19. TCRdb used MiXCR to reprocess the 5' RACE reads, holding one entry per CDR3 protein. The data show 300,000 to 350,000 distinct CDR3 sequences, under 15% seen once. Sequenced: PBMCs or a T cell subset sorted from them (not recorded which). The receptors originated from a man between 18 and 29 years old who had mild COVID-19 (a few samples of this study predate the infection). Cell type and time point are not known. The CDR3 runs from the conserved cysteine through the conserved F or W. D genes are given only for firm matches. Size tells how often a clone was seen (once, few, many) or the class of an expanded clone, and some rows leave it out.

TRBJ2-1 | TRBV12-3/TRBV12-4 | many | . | CASGGNEQFF | TGTGCCAGCGGGGGTAATGAGCAGTTCTTC
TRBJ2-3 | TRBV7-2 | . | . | CASSFGDSTDTQYF | TGTGCCAGCAGCTTCGGGGATAGCACAGATACGCAGTATTTT
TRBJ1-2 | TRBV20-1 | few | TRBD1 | CSASHGVQGYGYTF | TGCAGTGCTAGTCATGGCGTACAGGGGTATGGCTACACCTTC
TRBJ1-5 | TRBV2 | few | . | CASSGSNGDQPQHF | TGTGCCAGCAGTGGATCCAACGGAGATCAGCCCCAGCATTTT
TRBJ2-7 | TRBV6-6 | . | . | CASSEHTGSYLYEQYF | TGTGCCAGCAGCGAACACACAGGGTCCTATCTTTACGAGCAGTACTTC
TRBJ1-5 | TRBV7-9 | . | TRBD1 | CASSATGLGQPQHF | TGTGCCAGCAGCGCGACAGGGTTGGGTCAGCCCCAGCATTTT
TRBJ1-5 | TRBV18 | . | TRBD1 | CASSPTGGLIPQHF | TGTGCCAGCTCACCGACAGGGGGCCTTATCCCCCAGCATTTT
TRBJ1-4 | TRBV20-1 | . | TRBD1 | CSAAQGPGEKLFF | TGCAGTGCCGCACAGGGGCCCGGCGAAAAACTGTTTTTT
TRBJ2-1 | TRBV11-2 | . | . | CASSSHGGIVGNEQFF | TGTGCCAGCAGCTCGCACGGCGGGATCGTCGGCAATGAGCAGTTCTTC
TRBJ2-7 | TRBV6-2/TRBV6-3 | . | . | CASSYGLPTSYF | TGTGCCAGCAGTTACGGACTACCGACGTCGTACTTC